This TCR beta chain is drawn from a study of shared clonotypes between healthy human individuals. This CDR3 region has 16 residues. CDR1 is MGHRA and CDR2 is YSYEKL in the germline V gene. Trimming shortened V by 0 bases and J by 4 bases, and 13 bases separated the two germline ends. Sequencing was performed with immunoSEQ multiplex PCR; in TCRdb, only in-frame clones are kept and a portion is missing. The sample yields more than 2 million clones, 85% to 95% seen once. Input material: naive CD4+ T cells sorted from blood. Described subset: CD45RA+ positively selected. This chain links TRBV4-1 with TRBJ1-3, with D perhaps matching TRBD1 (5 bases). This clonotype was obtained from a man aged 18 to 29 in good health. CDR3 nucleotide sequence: TGCGCCAGCAGCCAAGATGGGGGGAGGGCGGGAAACACCATATATTTT. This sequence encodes CASSQDGGRAGNTIYF.